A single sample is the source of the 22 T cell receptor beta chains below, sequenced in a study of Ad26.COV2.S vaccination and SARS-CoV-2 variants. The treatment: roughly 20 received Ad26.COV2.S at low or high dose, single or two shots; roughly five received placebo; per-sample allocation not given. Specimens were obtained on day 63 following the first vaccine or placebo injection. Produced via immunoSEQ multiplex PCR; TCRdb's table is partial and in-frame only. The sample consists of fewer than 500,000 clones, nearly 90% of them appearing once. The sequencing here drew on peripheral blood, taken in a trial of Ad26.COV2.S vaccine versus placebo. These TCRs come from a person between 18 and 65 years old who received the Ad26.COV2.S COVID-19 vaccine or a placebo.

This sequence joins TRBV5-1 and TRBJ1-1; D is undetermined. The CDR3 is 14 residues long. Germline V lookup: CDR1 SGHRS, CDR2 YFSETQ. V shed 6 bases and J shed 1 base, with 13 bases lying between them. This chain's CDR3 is CASNLGIENTEAFF. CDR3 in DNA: TGCGCCAGCAACCTAGGGATCGAGAACACTGAAGCTTTCTTT.

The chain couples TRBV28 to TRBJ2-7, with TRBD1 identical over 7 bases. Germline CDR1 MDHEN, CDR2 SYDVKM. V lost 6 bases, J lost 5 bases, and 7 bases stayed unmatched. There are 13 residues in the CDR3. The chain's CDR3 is CASSLQGSDEQYF. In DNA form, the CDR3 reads TGTGCCAGCAGCCTACAGGGGTCTGACGAGCAGTACTTC.

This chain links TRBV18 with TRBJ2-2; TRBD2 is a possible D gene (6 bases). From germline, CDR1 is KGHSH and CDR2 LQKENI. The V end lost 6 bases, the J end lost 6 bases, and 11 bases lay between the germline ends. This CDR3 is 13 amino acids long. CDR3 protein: CASSRTSSGELFF. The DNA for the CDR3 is TGTGCCAGCTCGCGCACTAGCTCCGGGGAGCTGTTTTTT.

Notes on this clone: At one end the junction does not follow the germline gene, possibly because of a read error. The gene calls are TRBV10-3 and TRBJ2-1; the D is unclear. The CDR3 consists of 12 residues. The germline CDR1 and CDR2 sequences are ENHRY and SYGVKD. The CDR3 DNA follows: TGTGCCATCGGTGAAAGGGACAATGAGCAGTTCTTC. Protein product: CAIGERDNEQFF.

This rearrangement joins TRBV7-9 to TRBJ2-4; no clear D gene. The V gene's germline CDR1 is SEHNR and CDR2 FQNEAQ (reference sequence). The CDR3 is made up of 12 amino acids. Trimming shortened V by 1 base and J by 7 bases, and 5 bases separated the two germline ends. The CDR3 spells CASSLEGNIQYF. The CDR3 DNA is TGTGCCAGCAGCTTAGAAGGGAACATTCAGTACTTC.

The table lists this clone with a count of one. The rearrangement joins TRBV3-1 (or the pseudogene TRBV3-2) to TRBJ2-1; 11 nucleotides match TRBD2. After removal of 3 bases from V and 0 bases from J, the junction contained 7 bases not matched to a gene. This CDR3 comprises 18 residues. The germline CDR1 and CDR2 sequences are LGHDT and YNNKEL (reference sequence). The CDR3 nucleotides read TGTGCCAGCAGCCATATAGCGGGAGGGTGGAGCTCCTACAATGAGCAGTTCTTC. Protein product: CASSHIAGGWSSYNEQFF.

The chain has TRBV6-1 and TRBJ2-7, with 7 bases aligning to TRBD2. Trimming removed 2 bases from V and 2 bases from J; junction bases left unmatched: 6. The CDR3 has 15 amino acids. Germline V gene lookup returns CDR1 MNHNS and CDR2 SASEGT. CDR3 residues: CASSERAGEAYEQYV. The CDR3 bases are TGTGCCAGCAGTGAAAGGGCGGGAGAGGCCTACGAGCAGTACGTC.

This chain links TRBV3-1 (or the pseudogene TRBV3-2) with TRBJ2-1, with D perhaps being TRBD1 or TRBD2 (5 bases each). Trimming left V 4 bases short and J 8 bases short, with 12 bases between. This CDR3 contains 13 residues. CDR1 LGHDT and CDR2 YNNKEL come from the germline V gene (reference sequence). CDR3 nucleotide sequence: TGTGCCAGCAGCCCAGACTGGGGGTATGAGCAGTTCTTC. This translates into CASSPDWGYEQFF.

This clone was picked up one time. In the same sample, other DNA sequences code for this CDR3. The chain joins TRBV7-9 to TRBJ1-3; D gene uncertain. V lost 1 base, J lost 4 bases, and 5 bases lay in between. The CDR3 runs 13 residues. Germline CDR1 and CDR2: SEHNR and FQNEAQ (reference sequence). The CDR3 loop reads CASSLGAGNTIYF. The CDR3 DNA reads TGTGCCAGCAGCTTAGGTGCCGGAAACACCATATATTTT.

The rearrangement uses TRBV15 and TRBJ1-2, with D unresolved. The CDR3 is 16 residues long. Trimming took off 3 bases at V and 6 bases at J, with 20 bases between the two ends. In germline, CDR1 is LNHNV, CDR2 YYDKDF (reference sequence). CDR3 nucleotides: TGTGCCACCAGCAGGGGTAAGGACCTTGGGGAGGATGGCTACACCTTC. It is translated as CATSRGKDLGEDGYTF.

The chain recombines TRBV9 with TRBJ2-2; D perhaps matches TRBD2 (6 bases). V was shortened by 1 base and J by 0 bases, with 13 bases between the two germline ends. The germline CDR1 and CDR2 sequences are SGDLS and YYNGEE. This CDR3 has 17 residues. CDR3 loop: CASSVPRGTANTGELFF. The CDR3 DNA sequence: TGTGCCAGCAGCGTACCCCGGGGGACCGCGAACACCGGGGAGCTGTTTTTT. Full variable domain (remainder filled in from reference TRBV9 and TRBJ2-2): DSGVTQTPKHLITATGQRVTLRCSPRSGDLSVYWYQQSLDQGLQFLIQYYNGEERAKGNILERFSAQQFPDLHSELNLSSLELGDSALYFCASSVPRGTANTGELFFGEGSRLTVL.

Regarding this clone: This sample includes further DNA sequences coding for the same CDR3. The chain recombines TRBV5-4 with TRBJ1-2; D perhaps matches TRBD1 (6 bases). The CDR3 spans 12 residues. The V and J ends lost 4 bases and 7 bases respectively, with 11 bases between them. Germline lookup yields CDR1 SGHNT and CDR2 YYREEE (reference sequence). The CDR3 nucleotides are TGTGCCAGCAGCCAGACAGGAGTTGGCTACACCTTC. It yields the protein CASSQTGVGYTF.

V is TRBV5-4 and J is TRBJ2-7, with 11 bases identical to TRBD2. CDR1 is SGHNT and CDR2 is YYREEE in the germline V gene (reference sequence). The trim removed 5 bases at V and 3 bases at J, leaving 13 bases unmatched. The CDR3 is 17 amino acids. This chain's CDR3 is CASRRKPGLAADYEQYV. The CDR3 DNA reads TGTGCCAGCAGACGAAAACCGGGACTAGCGGCTGACTACGAGCAGTACGTC.

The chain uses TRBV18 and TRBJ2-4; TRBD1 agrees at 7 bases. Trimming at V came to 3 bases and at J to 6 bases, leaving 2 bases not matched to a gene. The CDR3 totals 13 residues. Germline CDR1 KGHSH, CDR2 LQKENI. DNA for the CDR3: TGTGCCAGCTCACCGGCAGGGGGAAACATTCAGTACTTC. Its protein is CASSPAGGNIQYF.

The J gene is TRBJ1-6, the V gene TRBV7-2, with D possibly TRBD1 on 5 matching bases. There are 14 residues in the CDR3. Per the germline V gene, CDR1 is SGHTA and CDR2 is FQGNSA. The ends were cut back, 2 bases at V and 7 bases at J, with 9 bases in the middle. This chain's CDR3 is CASSLIGANSPLHF. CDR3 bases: TGTGCCAGCAGCTTAATAGGGGCCAATTCACCCCTCCACTTT.

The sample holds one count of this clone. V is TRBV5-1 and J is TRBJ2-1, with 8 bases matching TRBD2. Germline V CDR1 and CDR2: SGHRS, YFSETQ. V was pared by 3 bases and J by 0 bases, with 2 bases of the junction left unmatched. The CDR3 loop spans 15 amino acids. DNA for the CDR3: TGCGCCAGCAGCTGGAGCGGGAGCTCCTACAATGAGCAGTTCTTC. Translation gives CASSWSGSSYNEQFF.

The CDR3 reads CASSSWDAEAFF. The CDR3 DNA is TGTGCCAGCAGTTCATGGGACGCTGAAGCTTTCTTT. This rearrangement joins TRBV6-5 to TRBJ1-1; weak D call: TRBD1 (5 bases). Germline V CDR1 and CDR2: MNHEY, SVGAGI. The CDR3 has 12 amino acids. V lost 4 bases, J lost 6 bases, and 9 bases lay in between.

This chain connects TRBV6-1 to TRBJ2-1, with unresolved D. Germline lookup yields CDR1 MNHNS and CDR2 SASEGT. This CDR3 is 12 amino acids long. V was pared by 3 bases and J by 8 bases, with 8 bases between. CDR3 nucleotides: TGTGCCAGCAGTGATCTCGGCTATGAGCAGTTCTTC. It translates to CASSDLGYEQFF.

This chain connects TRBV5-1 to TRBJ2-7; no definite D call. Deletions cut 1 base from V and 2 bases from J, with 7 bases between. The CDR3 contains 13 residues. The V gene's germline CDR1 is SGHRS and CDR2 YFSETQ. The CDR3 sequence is CASSLTVPYEQYF. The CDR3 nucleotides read TGCGCCAGCAGCTTGACAGTCCCCTACGAGCAGTACTTC.

The CDR3 region is CASSPGGTVTYYGYTF. The CDR3 bases are TGTGCCAGCAGCCCAGGGGGGACGGTAACTTACTATGGCTACACCTTC. This chain uses TRBV4-2 with TRBJ1-2, with 7 nucleotides matching TRBD1. The CDR3 is 16 amino acids. V lost 4 bases, J lost 3 bases, and 11 bases stayed unmatched. Per germline, CDR1 LGHNA and CDR2 YNFKEQ.

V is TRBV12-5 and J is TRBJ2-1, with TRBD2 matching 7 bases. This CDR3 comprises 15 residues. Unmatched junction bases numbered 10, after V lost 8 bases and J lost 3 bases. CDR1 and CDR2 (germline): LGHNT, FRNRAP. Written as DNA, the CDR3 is TGTGCTAGTACCATCCGGGAGGCCTACTACAATGAGCAGTTCTTC. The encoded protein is CASTIREAYYNEQFF.

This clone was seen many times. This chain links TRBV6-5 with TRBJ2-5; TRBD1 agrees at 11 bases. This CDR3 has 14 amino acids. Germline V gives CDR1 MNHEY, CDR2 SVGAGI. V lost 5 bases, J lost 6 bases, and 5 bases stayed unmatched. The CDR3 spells CASSLGQGVKTQYF. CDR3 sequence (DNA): TGTGCCAGCAGTCTGGGACAGGGGGTGAAGACCCAGTACTTC.